The 23 T cell receptor beta chains reported below all come from one sample, sequenced in a study of T cell responses to AZD1222 COVID-19 vaccine. The method was immunoSEQ multiplex PCR; TCRdb's version includes in-frame clones alone and lacks a portion of them. The table has 130,000 or so clones, approximately 85% seen once. The specimen comprised peripheral blood, sampled on day 0 of AZD1222 vaccination. These receptors were obtained from an adult in good health.

The rearrangement joins TRBV11-3 to TRBJ1-2, with D unresolved. The CDR3 is made up of 16 amino acids. With 5 bases removed from V and 4 bases from J, the gap between germline ends came to 20 bases. CDR1 is SGHNT, CDR2 YENEEA, per germline. In DNA, the CDR3 is TGTGCCAGCAGCAGTCCTTTAGCGGCTATCTCCTATGGCTACACCTTC. This codes for CASSSPLAAISYGYTF.

This clone was seen only once. J is TRBJ1-5 and V is TRBV19; 7 nucleotides agree with TRBD1. The CDR3 contains 13 residues. CDR1 LNHDA and CDR2 SQIVND come from the germline V gene (reference sequence). V lost 7 bases and J lost 7; bases outside the gene matches: 7. The DNA of the CDR3 is TGTGCCAGTACCTCAACAGGGGTACAGCCCCAGCATTTT. As protein: CASTSTGVQPQHF.

CDR3 sequence reads: CASNLEGEAQSSYNEQFF. The CDR3 bases are TGTGCCAGCAATCTAGAGGGTGAGGCTCAAAGCTCCTACAATGAGCAGTTCTTC. V is TRBV11-3 and J is TRBJ2-1, with D possibly matching TRBD2 (5 bases). Trimming pared 7 bases from V and 0 bases from J, leaving 22 bases between. Germline CDR1 reads SGHNT; CDR2 reads YENEEA. The CDR3 runs 18 residues.

This chain connects TRBV28 to TRBJ1-4; a weak D match, TRBD1 (6 bases). Trimming shortened V by 2 bases and J by 8 bases, and 12 bases separated the two germline ends. The CDR3 runs to 14 residues. Germline V gene lookup returns CDR1 MDHEN and CDR2 SYDVKM. DNA of the CDR3: TGTGCCAGCAGTTTACATGGGGGGGGCGAAAAACTGTTTTTT. This gives the protein CASSLHGGGEKLFF.

The J gene is TRBJ2-1, the V gene TRBV4-3, with D perhaps matching TRBD1 or TRBD2 (5 bases each). CDR3 length: 14 residues. V lost 0 bases, J lost 9 bases, and 12 bases lay in between. Germline lookup yields CDR1 LGHNA and CDR2 YSLEER. As DNA, the CDR3 is TGCGCCAGCAGCCAAGACGGGGCAGGGATTGAGCAGTTCTTC. Encoded protein: CASSQDGAGIEQFF.

The chain uses TRBV11-2 and TRBJ1-5; the D gene is possibly TRBD1 (5 bases). Germline CDR1 is SGHAT and CDR2 is FQNNGV. V was shortened by 5 bases and J by 0 bases, with 8 bases between the two germline ends. The CDR3 is made up of 14 amino acids. In DNA form, the CDR3 reads TGTGCCAGCAGCGCAACAGGTAGCAATCAGCCCCAGCATTTT. Translation: CASSATGSNQPQHF.

The J gene is TRBJ1-2, the V gene TRBV4-3; 8 bases are a match to TRBD1. Germline assignment: CDR1 LGHNA and CDR2 YSLEER. V lost 6 bases, J lost 3 bases, and 9 bases stayed unmatched. This CDR3 spans 15 amino acids. The CDR3 DNA reads TGCGCCAGCAGGGACCCAGGGGGCGCGGACTATGGCTACACCTTC. The encoded protein is CASRDPGGADYGYTF.

This rearrangement joins TRBV6-5 to TRBJ1-2; D is perhaps TRBD1 (6 bases). The length of the CDR3 is 16 residues. V gave up 2 bases and J gave up 0 bases, with 13 bases separating them. Germline V gene sequence: CDR1 MNHEY, CDR2 SVGAGI. The CDR3 region has the DNA TGTGCCAGCAGTTACGGGACACGGTTAGCTAACTATGGCTACACCTTC. This translates into CASSYGTRLANYGYTF.

This clone showed up just once. V gene TRBV5-1 combines with J gene TRBJ2-1; 8 bases map to TRBD2. CDR1 and CDR2 (germline): SGHRS, YFSETQ. The length of the CDR3 is 16 residues. The V segment lost 0 bases and the J segment 3 bases; nucleotides outside the gene matches: 5. The CDR3 DNA reads as TGCGCCAGCAGCTTGGCCGCCCGGGGGGGCTACAATGAGCAGTTCTTC. This gives the protein CASSLAARGGYNEQFF. Filled out from reference TRBV5-1 and TRBJ2-1, the complete variable domain reads KAGVTQTPRYLIKTRGQQVTLSCSPISGHRSVSWYQQTPGQGLQFLFEYFSETQRNKGNFPGRFSGRQFSNSRSEMNVSTLELGDSALYLCASSLAARGGYNEQFFGPGTRLTVL.

The chain links TRBV7-2 to TRBJ1-1; weak D call: TRBD1 (6 bases). Germline loops: CDR1 SGHTA, CDR2 FQGNSA. Trimming removed 5 bases at V and 11 bases at J, with 18 bases between. CDR3 size: 13 residues. The CDR3: CASSPRTVPGAFF. CDR3 nucleotides: TGTGCCAGCAGCCCCCGGACAGTACCCGGGGCTTTCTTT.

The gene calls are TRBV6-5 and TRBJ1-5, with TRBD1 as a possible D gene (5 bases). The CDR3 runs 15 residues. The V gene's germline CDR1 is MNHEY and CDR2 SVGAGI. Trimming took 7 bases from V and 3 from J, leaving 16 bases between them. This CDR3 reads CASTHGGGNNQPQHF. Written as DNA, the CDR3 is TGTGCCAGCACCCATGGGGGAGGGAACAATCAGCCCCAGCATTTT.

The chain is built from TRBV30 and TRBJ1-2; TRBD1 might be the D (5 bases). The germline V gene encodes CDR1 GTSNPN and CDR2 SVGIG (reference sequence). The germline V and J ends were trimmed by 1 base and 10 bases, with 13 bases remaining between them. The CDR3 runs 12 residues. CDR3: CAWSDAGSDYTF. In DNA, the CDR3 is TGTGCCTGGAGTGATGCAGGGTCGGACTACACCTTC.

This clone was seen just once. The gene calls are TRBV24-1 and TRBJ2-1, with 7 bases identical to TRBD1. Germline V lookup: CDR1 KGHDR, CDR2 SFDVKD. The CDR3 totals 14 residues. The J segment lost 6 bases and the V segment lost 4 bases, leaving 5 bases of the junction unmatched. The CDR3 DNA follows: TGTGCCACCAGTGACAAACAGGGGATCAATGAGCAGTTCTTC. It is translated as CATSDKQGINEQFF.

The chain carries TRBV28 and TRBJ1-4; D may be TRBD1 (5 bases). The CDR3 contains 18 residues. CDR1 is MDHEN, CDR2 SYDVKM, per germline. V was clipped by 3 bases and J by 0 bases, with 17 bases between them. The CDR3 coding sequence is TGTGCCAGCAGTTTTCTAGCCGCGGACAAACCAACTAATGAAAAACTGTTTTTT. It encodes CASSFLAADKPTNEKLFF.

The CDR3 sequence is CASSSHSPTKWDEQYF. The CDR3 DNA sequence: TGTGCCAGCAGTTCTCATTCCCCGACGAAGTGGGACGAGCAGTACTTC. The chain has TRBV6-5 and TRBJ2-7; the D is unclear. CDR1 is MNHEY, CDR2 SVGAGI, per germline. The CDR3 is 16 amino acids. V was shortened by 4 bases and J by 5 bases, with 21 bases between the two germline ends.

The chain employs TRBV19 and TRBJ2-5; D possibly uses TRBD1 or TRBD2 (6 bases each). The germline V gene has CDR1 LNHDA and CDR2 SQIVND (reference sequence). This CDR3 is 15 amino acids long. Trimming stripped 4 bases from V and 6 bases from J, with 18 bases between. The CDR3 region has the DNA TGTGCCAGTAGTACAACTTGGCGGAGGGGGAAGACCCAGTACTTC. This translates into CASSTTWRRGKTQYF.

This rearrangement joins TRBV19 to TRBJ2-2; possibly TRBD2 for D (6 bases). Germline V gives CDR1 LNHDA, CDR2 SQIVND (reference sequence). V was cut by 1 base and J by 2 bases, with 17 bases left in between. This CDR3 contains 18 residues. In DNA form, the CDR3 reads TGTGCCAGTAGTATAGGTCCGGGACTGATAACTAACACCGGGGAGCTGTTTTTT. Residues: CASSIGPGLITNTGELFF.

The genes are TRBV28 and TRBJ1-2; 9 bases agree with TRBD1. The CDR3 is 14 residues long. From germline, CDR1 is MDHEN and CDR2 SYDVKM. Trimming cost V 6 bases and J 8 bases; bases outside gene matches: 10. The CDR3 reads CASSAWTGATGYTF. The CDR3 DNA sequence: TGTGCCAGCAGCGCGTGGACAGGGGCGACCGGCTACACCTTC.

The chain employs TRBV5-1 and TRBJ2-5; D is ambiguous. Germline V lookup: CDR1 SGHRS, CDR2 YFSETQ. V lost 1 base to trimming and J lost 1 base, with 11 bases between them. CDR3 size: 15 residues. The CDR3 coding sequence is TGCGCCAGCAGCTTGCTTACGGACCTCCAAGAGACCCAGTACTTC. This translates into CASSLLTDLQETQYF.

The chain combines TRBV28 with TRBJ1-2; D is undetermined. V was cut by 3 bases and J by 3 bases, with 11 bases left in between. CDR3 length: 14 amino acids. CDR1 MDHEN and CDR2 SYDVKM come from the germline V gene. The DNA for the CDR3 is TGTGCCAGCAGTTTGTCCGGGTCGGACTATGGCTACACCTTC. Translating it yields CASSLSGSDYGYTF.

J is TRBJ2-7 and V is TRBV10-2; possibly TRBD1 for D (6 bases). CDR3 size: 16 residues. Germline values: CDR1 WSHSY, CDR2 SAAADI. With 4 bases removed from V and 1 base from J, the gap between germline ends came to 17 bases. The CDR3 nucleotides are TGCGCCAGCAGTGGGACGACCGGGACACTTTCCTACGAGCAGTACTTC. Translating gives CASSGTTGTLSYEQYF.

This rearrangement joins TRBV7-9 to TRBJ1-2; TRBD1 agrees at 9 bases. The CDR3 consists of 14 residues. V was clipped by 3 bases and J by 6 bases; unmatched bases: 5. Germline V CDR1 and CDR2: SEHNR, FQNEAQ (reference sequence). The CDR3 nucleotides read TGTGCCAGCAGCTTCCGGGACAGGGCCGATGGCTACACCTTC. This codes for CASSFRDRADGYTF.

The chain is built from TRBV12-3 or TRBV12-4 and TRBJ1-1, with D possibly TRBD1 on 6 matching bases. This CDR3 comprises 13 residues. Trimming removed 6 bases from V and 4 bases from J, with 12 bases in between. The CDR3 reads CASRGGSGTEAFF. The CDR3 DNA is TGTGCCAGCAGAGGGGGTTCGGGCACTGAAGCTTTCTTT.